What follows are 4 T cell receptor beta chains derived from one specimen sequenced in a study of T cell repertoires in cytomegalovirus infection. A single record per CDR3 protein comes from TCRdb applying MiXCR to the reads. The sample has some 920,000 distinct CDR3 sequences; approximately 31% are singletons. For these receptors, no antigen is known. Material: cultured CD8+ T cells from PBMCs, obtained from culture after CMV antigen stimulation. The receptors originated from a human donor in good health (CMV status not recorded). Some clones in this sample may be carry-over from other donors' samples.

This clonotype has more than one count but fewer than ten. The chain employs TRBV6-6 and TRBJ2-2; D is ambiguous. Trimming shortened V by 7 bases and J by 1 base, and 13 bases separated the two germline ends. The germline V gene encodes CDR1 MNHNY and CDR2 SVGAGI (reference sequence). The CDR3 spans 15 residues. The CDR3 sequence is CASTLGPLNTGELFF. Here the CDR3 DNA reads TGTGCCAGCACCTTAGGACCCCTGAACACCGGGGAGCTGTTTTTT.

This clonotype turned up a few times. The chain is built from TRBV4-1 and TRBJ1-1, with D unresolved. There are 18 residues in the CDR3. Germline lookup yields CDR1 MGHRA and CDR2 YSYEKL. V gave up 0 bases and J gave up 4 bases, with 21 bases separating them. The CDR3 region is CASSQDEGTGVPFTEAFF. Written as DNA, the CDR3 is TGCGCCAGCAGCCAAGACGAGGGTACCGGGGTACCTTTCACTGAAGCTTTCTTT.

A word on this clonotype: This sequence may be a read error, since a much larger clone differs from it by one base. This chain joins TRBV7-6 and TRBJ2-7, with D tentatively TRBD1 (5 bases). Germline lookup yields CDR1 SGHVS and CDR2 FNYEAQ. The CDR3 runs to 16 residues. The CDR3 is CVSSLDTGTFTYEQYF. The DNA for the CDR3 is TGTGTCAGCAGCTTAGACACAGGAACGTTTACCTACGAGCAGTACTTC.

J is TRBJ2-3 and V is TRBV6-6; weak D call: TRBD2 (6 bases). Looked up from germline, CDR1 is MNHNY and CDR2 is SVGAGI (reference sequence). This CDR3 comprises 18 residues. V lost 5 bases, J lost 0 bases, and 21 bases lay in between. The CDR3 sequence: CASSPNYGGAYSTDTQYF. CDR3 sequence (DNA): TGTGCCAGCAGTCCAAATTACGGCGGGGCCTATAGCACAGATACGCAGTATTTT.